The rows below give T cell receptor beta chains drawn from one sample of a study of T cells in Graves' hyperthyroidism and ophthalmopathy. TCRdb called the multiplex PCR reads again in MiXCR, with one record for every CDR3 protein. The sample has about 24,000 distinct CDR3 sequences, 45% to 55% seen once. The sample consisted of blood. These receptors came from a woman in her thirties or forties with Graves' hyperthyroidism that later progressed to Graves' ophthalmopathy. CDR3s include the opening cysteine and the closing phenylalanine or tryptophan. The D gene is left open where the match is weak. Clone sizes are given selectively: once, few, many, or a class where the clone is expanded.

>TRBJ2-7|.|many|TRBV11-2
TGTGCCACAGGCCAACTGGGGGCTCAGTACTTC
CATGQLGAQYF
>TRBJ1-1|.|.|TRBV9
TGTGCCAGCAAGGGGGGACTAGGGGGAGGTGAAGCTTTCTTT
CASKGGLGGGEAFF
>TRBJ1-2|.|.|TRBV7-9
TGTGCCAGCAGCTTAGACGGGCAACGTGATGGCTACACCTTC
CASSLDGQRDGYTF
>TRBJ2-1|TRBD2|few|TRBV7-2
TGTGCCAGCAGCTTAGTAGCGGGGCCATACAATGAGCAGTTCTTC
CASSLVAGPYNEQFF
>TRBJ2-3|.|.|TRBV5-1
TGCGCCAGCAGCTTGGCGGCAGCGGCCACTAGCACAGATACGCAGTATTTT
CASSLAAAATSTDTQYF
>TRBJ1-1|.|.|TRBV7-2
TGTGCCAGCAGCTTAGAGCGGTTAACTGAAGCTTTCTTT
CASSLERLTEAFF
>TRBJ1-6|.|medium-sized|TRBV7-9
TGTGCCAGCAGGTTCAAGGGCAGAGATTCACCCCTCCACTTT
CASRFKGRDSPLHF
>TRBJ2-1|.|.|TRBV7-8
TGTGCCAGCAGCCGGACAGACTACAATGAGCAGTTCTTC
CASSRTDYNEQFF
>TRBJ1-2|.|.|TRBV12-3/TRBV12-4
TGTGCCAGCAGTTTAGACCGTGGCTATGGCTACACCTTC
CASSLDRGYGYTF
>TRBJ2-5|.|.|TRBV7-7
TGTGCTAGCGGTACTGGGTTTCAGGGGAGCGAGACCCAGTACTTC
CASGTGFQGSETQYF
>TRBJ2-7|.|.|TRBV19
TGTGCCAGTAGTGCGCACCCCACTAGTGAGCAGTACTTC
CASSAHPTSEQYF
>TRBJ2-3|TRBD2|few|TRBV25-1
TGTGCCAGCAGTACCCCCCGCCTAGCGGATTTCACAGATACGCAGTATTTT
CASSTPRLADFTDTQYF
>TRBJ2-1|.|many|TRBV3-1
TGTGCCAGCACTAATCCCTACAATGAGCAGTTCTTC
CASTNPYNEQFF
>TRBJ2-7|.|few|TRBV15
TGTGCCACCAGCATCCCCGGAGGGCCGGAAGAGCAGTACTTC
CATSIPGGPEEQYF
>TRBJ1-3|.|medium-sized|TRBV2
TGTGCCAGCAGTGAAAGGCGGGGGAGCTCTGGAAACACCATATATTTT
CASSERRGSSGNTIYF
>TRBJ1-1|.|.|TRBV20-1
TGCAGTGCTAGTGGGGCAGGGGTCATGAACACTGAAGCTTTCTTT
CSASGAGVMNTEAFF
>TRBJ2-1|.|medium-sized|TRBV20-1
TGCAGTGCGAGAGGCGGAAATGAGCAGTTCTTC
CSARGGNEQFF
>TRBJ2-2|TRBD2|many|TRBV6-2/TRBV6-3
TGTGCCGCTCAGCGGGAATGGACCGGGGAGCTGTTTTTT
CAAQREWTGELFF
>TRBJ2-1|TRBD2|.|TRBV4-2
TGTGCCAGCAGCCAAGACTGGATAGCGGGAGGCAATGAGCAGTTCTTC
CASSQDWIAGGNEQFF
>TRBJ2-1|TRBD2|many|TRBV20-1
TGCAGTGCTAGGGGTAGCGGGGGGGGGGGATCCTACAATGAGCAGTTCTTC
CSARGSGGGGSYNEQFF
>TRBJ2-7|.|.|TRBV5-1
TGCGCCAGCAGTGTGGAGGGAGATCAGCCCCAGCAGTACTTC
CASSVEGDQPQQYF
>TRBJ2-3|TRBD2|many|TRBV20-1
TGCAGTGCTAGACATCCGGGAGGGCCTGGCACAGATACGCAGTATTTT
CSARHPGGPGTDTQYF
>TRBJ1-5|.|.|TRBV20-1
TGCAGTGGGCGGGGGAGTGGGAGAAATGAGCAGCCCCAGCATTTT
CSGRGSGRNEQPQHF
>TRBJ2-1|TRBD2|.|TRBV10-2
TGCGCCAGCAGCTTACTAGCGGGAGCCTACAATGAGCAGTTCTTC
CASSLLAGAYNEQFF
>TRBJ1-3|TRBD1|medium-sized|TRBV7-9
TGTGCCAGCAGCCGCAGGGGGGCAGCTGGAAACACCATATATTTT
CASSRRGAAGNTIYF
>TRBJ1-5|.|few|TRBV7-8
TGTGCCAGCAGCGCAAGTCATGGGTTCAATCAGCCCCAGCATTTT
CASSASHGFNQPQHF
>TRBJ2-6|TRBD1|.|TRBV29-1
TGCAGCGCCCGGGACAGTCACTCTGGGGCCAACGTCCTGACTTTC
CSARDSHSGANVLTF
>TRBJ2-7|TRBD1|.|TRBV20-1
TGCAGCCCGCTAGGGGGCGGGTACGAGCAGTACTTC
CSPLGGGYEQYF
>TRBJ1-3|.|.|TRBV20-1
TGCAGTGCTAGTTCCGACTCTGGAAACACCATATATTTT
CSASSDSGNTIYF